The 23 T cell receptor beta chains below all came from one sample that was sequenced in a study of Graves' ophthalmopathy and Graves' hyperthyroidism. For repertoire sequencing, the TCR beta CDR3 regions were amplified from RNA transcripts. HTBI primers were used in a first-round RT-PCR, which preceded a second-round multiplex PCR. TCRdb re-derived calls from the multiplex PCR reads in MiXCR, one entry per CDR3 protein. The top ten clones hold roughly 7.4% of a sample with hundreds of thousands of distinct CDR3 sequences, 22% of them seen once. The sample comprised peripheral blood. These receptor sequences come from a woman under 30 with stable Graves' hyperthyroidism. Some clones in this sample may be carry-over from other donors' samples.

This clonotype has more than one count but fewer than ten. The rearrangement uses TRBV6-1 and TRBJ1-1; TRBD1 is a possible D gene (6 bases). CDR1 is MNHNS, CDR2 SASEGT, per germline. Trimming took off 6 bases at V and 3 bases at J, with 14 bases between the two ends. The CDR3 consists of 14 residues. The CDR3 loop is CASRTQGTYTEAFF. DNA of the CDR3: TGTGCCAGCAGGACCCAGGGGACTTACACTGAAGCTTTCTTT.

The chain combines TRBV12-3 or TRBV12-4 with TRBJ2-5; D not certain. Trimming took 6 bases from V and 5 from J, leaving 19 bases between them. The CDR3 is 15 amino acids. The CDR3 here is CASRATLRVRETQYF. CDR3 DNA: TGTGCCAGCAGGGCGACCCTAAGGGTTCGGGAGACCCAGTACTTC.

This clonotype was observed many times. V is TRBV6-1 and J is TRBJ2-7; D perhaps matches TRBD1 (6 bases). The length of the CDR3 is 15 residues. Per germline, CDR1 MNHNS and CDR2 SASEGT. V was shortened by 7 bases and J by 6 bases, with 22 bases between the two germline ends. CDR3 region: CASIGWVQGRLEQYF. The CDR3 DNA reads as TGTGCCAGCATCGGGTGGGTACAGGGACGGCTCGAGCAGTACTTC.

The V and J genes are TRBV20-1 and TRBJ1-2, with a possible D match to TRBD1 (5 bases). Germline-derived CDR1 and CDR2 are DFQATT and SNEGSKA (reference sequence). Trimming shortened V by 5 bases and J by 7 bases, and 14 bases separated the two germline ends. The CDR3 has 12 amino acids. The CDR3 here is CSADPRAGGYTF. Here the CDR3 DNA reads TGCAGTGCTGACCCCAGGGCTGGTGGCTACACCTTC.

At least ten counts were recorded for this clonotype. The genes are TRBV20-1 and TRBJ2-7, with 11 bases identical to TRBD2. Per the germline V gene, CDR1 is DFQATT and CDR2 is SNEGSKA (reference sequence). CDR3 size: 15 residues. Trimming removed 0 bases from V and 2 bases from J; junction bases left unmatched: 3. In nucleotides, the CDR3 is TGCAGTGCTAGAGATAGCGGGGGGGACACCTACGAGCAGTACTTC. This codes for CSARDSGGDTYEQYF.

This clonotype was picked up many times. This chain joins TRBV29-1 and TRBJ1-1; D is unresolved. The CDR3 spans 11 residues. V lost 1 base, J lost 3 bases, and 3 bases lay in between. Looked up from germline, CDR1 is SQVTM and CDR2 is ANQGSEA. Here the CDR3 reads CSVEGDTEAFF. CDR3 coding DNA: TGCAGCGTTGAAGGCGACACTGAAGCTTTCTTT.

V and J are TRBV7-2 and TRBJ2-5; D might be TRBD2 (7 bases). V was shortened by 3 bases and J by 4 bases, with 12 bases between the two germline ends. Germline CDR1 and CDR2: SGHTA and FQGNSA. The length of the CDR3 is 14 residues. For the CDR3, the DNA is TGTGCCAGCAGCTTGCGGGGGCCGGGAGAGACCCAGTACTTC. Encoded protein: CASSLRGPGETQYF.

Ten or more counts support this clonotype. The J gene is TRBJ1-1, the V gene TRBV7-3, with a tentative D call TRBD1 (6 bases). The CDR3 runs 15 residues. Germline values: CDR1 SGHTA, CDR2 FQGTGA. V lost 2 bases and J lost 7, with 17 bases in between. The CDR3 loop is CASSLATRGEGEAFF. CDR3 in DNA: TGTGCCAGCAGCTTAGCTACCAGGGGAGAGGGTGAAGCTTTCTTT.

Turning to this clonotype: The junction and the germline gene differ at one end; a read error may be behind it. The chain links TRBV12-3 or TRBV12-4 to TRBJ2-5, with D possibly TRBD2 on 7 matching bases. This CDR3 contains 13 residues. DNA for the CDR3: TGTGTCAGCAAGGGGGGGAGTCAAGAGACCCAGTACTTC. Protein product: CVSKGGSQETQYF.

The chain carries TRBV11-2 and TRBJ2-7; 15 positions match TRBD2. Per the germline V gene, CDR1 is SGHAT and CDR2 is FQNNGV. The CDR3 spans 18 residues. Trimming at V came to 3 bases and at J to 2 bases, leaving 8 bases not matched to a gene. The CDR3 sequence: CASSLGLAGGFPAYEQYF. DNA for the CDR3: TGTGCCAGCAGCTTGGGACTAGCGGGGGGTTTTCCCGCCTACGAGCAGTACTTC.

This clonotype has at least ten counts. The CDR3 here is CASSYKRGKFYNSPLHF. As DNA, the CDR3 is TGTGCCAGCAGTTACAAAAGGGGAAAGTTTTATAATTCACCCCTCCACTTT. J is TRBJ1-6 and V is TRBV6-5; perhaps TRBD1 as D (5 bases). CDR3 length equals 17 residues. Looked up from germline, CDR1 is MNHEY and CDR2 is SVGAGI. V was trimmed by 2 bases and J by 4 bases, leaving 15 bases between them.

The chain recombines TRBV6-1 with TRBJ1-5; D not resolved. Trimming shortened V by 2 bases and J by 5 bases, and 4 bases separated the two germline ends. This CDR3 is built from 12 residues. Germline-derived CDR1 and CDR2 are MNHNS and SASEGT. CDR3 sequence reads: CASSEYDQPQHF. As DNA, the CDR3 is TGTGCCAGCAGTGAATATGATCAGCCCCAGCATTTT.

This clonotype has a count of ten or more. The V call is TRBV6-1, the J call TRBJ2-5, with 9 bases aligning to TRBD1. CDR3 size: 13 residues. Germline CDR1 and CDR2: MNHNS and SASEGT. V lost 7 bases to trimming and J lost 3 bases; unmatched junction nucleotides: 3. CDR3 sequence reads: CASNRQGEETQYF. CDR3 bases: TGTGCCAGCAACAGACAGGGGGAAGAGACCCAGTACTTC.

This clonotype was counted at least ten times. J is TRBJ2-5 and V is TRBV12-3 or TRBV12-4, with a tentative D call TRBD1 (6 bases). CDR3 size: 15 residues. The V gene lost 4 bases and the J gene lost 5 bases, with 17 bases spanning the gap. The CDR3 sequence: CASSSSTGSRETQYF. CDR3 nucleotide sequence: TGTGCCAGCAGTTCAAGCACAGGGTCGAGGGAGACCCAGTACTTC.

In this sample, this clonotype turned up many times. The chain links TRBV28 to TRBJ1-2, with TRBD1 matching over 9 bases. Germline assignment: CDR1 MDHEN and CDR2 SYDVKM. The junction had 2 bases not matched to a gene; V was cut back by 1 base and J by 2 bases. This CDR3 contains 15 residues. CDR3 residues: CASSLLGQGNYGYTF. CDR3 DNA: TGTGCCAGCAGTTTATTGGGACAGGGAAACTATGGCTACACCTTC.

This chain links TRBV20-1 with TRBJ1-2; a weak D match, TRBD1 (6 bases). The CDR3 loop spans 14 amino acids. Germline V gene sequence: CDR1 DFQATT, CDR2 SNEGSKA (reference sequence). Trimming cost V 3 bases and J 8 bases, with 19 bases left between them. CDR3 DNA: TGCAGTGCTAGGGACCCCCGGGGGGCTGGCGGCTACACCTTC. It codes for CSARDPRGAGGYTF.

This clonotype was observed at least ten times. The chain couples TRBV27 to TRBJ2-2; no reliable D call. This CDR3 is 13 amino acids long. Germline V lookup: CDR1 MNHEY, CDR2 SMNVEV (reference sequence). V was clipped by 5 bases and J by 0 bases, with 4 bases between them. CDR3 DNA sequence: TGTGCCAGCAGTCCCTCGAACACCGGGGAGCTGTTTTTT. This translates into CASSPSNTGELFF.

Ten or more counts support this clonotype. The chain combines TRBV2 with TRBJ2-5; D might be TRBD2 (5 bases). Germline values: CDR1 SNHLY, CDR2 FYNNEI. The V end lost 5 bases, the J end lost 3 bases, and 10 bases lay between the germline ends. The CDR3 contains 13 residues. The CDR3 region is CASSQLEEETQYF. CDR3 DNA sequence: TGTGCCAGCAGTCAACTAGAAGAAGAGACCCAGTACTTC.

This clonotype was detected many times. The rearrangement joins TRBV19 to TRBJ1-1; D is unclear. The V end was cut by 1 base, the J end by 1 base, with 10 bases between. The CDR3 runs to 15 residues. Germline V CDR1 and CDR2: LNHDA, SQIVND (reference sequence). The CDR3 sequence: CASSIAPDGNTEAFF. The CDR3 DNA follows: TGTGCCAGTAGTATAGCCCCGGACGGGAACACTGAAGCTTTCTTT.

Comments on this clonotype: The CDR3 ends on some other residue instead of the conserved phenylalanine or tryptophan, so this is likely a read error. The chain is built from TRBV27 and TRBJ1-1; no reliable D call. V lost 5 bases, J lost 1 base, and 11 bases lay in between. Germline loops: CDR1 MNHEY, CDR2 SMNVEV (reference sequence). The CDR3 length is 14 residues. The CDR3 DNA reads TGTGCCAGCAGTATAACCGTTGCGAACACTGAAGCTTTCGTT. This codes for CASSITVANTEAFV.

This clonotype was counted ten times or more. The V call is TRBV6-2 or TRBV6-3, the J call TRBJ2-7; 8 bases agree with TRBD1. The V segment lost 5 bases and the J segment 2 bases; nucleotides outside the gene matches: 5. The CDR3 sequence is 14 residues long. Looked up from germline, CDR1 is MNHEY and CDR2 is SVGEGT. The CDR3 region is CASSRTGPPYEQYF. Written as DNA, the CDR3 is TGTGCCAGCAGTCGGACAGGGCCCCCCTACGAGCAGTACTTC.

Notes on this clonotype: A much larger clone lies one base from this, so it may be a read error. Given the absence of the conserved phenylalanine or tryptophan at the CDR3 end, a read error is likely. The V gene is TRBV5-1, the J gene TRBJ2-7; D gene uncertain. The CDR3 has 15 amino acids. Trimming cost V 2 bases and J 3 bases, with 15 bases left between them. CDR1 and CDR2 from the germline V gene are SGHRS and YFSETQ. The CDR3 bases are TGCGCCAGCAGCTTTGAGGTGACATCATTCTACGAGCAGTACTTG. Translating it yields CASSFEVTSFYEQYL.

This clonotype was seen many times. The rearrangement links TRBV15 to TRBJ1-5, with D possibly matching TRBD1 (5 bases). Germline V gene lookup returns CDR1 LNHNV and CDR2 YYDKDF (reference sequence). CDR3 size: 17 residues. Deletions cut 0 bases from V and 1 base from J, with 13 bases between. CDR3 protein: CATSRDGWGSSNQPQHF. The CDR3 DNA follows: TGTGCCACCAGCAGAGATGGTTGGGGCAGCAGCAATCAGCCCCAGCATTTT.